This T cell receptor beta chain was documented in a study of blood T cell repertoires in COVID-19. Study details: There were acute and convalescent COVID-19 samples, and they came from the United States, Italy and Spain. PBMCs, B-cell-depleted T cells, or T cells provided the cDNA or gDNA that made up the material.

This table comes from immunoSEQ multiplex PCR, and its TCRdb copy is limited to in-frame clones, with some not included. The sample carries 400,000 to 550,000 clones, about 89% recorded once. The CDR3 consists of 14 residues. The ends were cut back, 2 bases at V and 5 bases at J, with 13 bases in the middle. The germline CDR1 and CDR2 sequences are GTSNPN and SVGIG (reference sequence). The material sequenced was peripheral blood. This sequence joins TRBV30 and TRBJ1-5; D is perhaps TRBD1 (6 bases). The receptor was derived from a woman aged 30 to 39 with acute or convalescent COVID-19. DNA for the CDR3: TGTGCCTGGAGTCCGGGACATGGAGATCAGCCCCAGCATTTT. Its protein product is CAWSPGHGDQPQHF.